This T cell receptor (beta chain) is drawn from a study of T cells in Graves' hyperthyroidism and ophthalmopathy. RNA transcripts provided the source from which TCR beta CDR3 regions were amplified. The HTBI set primed first-round TCR CDR3 RT-PCR. TCRdb analysed the multiplex PCR reads with MiXCR anew, one entry per CDR3 protein. The sample consists of under 700,000 distinct CDR3 sequences, over 15% of them appearing once. The sample holds a few counts of this clonotype. The germline gives CDR1 DFQATT, CDR2 SNEGSKA (reference sequence). CDR3 length equals 12 residues. Deletions cut 2 bases from V and 7 bases from J, with 9 bases between.

The rearrangement joins TRBV20-1 to TRBJ2-1, with D perhaps TRBD2 (7 bases). The clonotype originates from a young woman with Graves' hyperthyroidism. Material for sequencing was blood. In DNA form, the CDR3 reads TGCAGTGCTAGAAAGGGGGGGAATGAGCAGTTCTTC. Amino acid sequence: CSARKGGNEQFF.